The T cell receptor (beta chain) described here comes from a study of T cells in Graves' hyperthyroidism and ophthalmopathy (dated by TCRdb to the late 2010s). Regarding the research as a whole: Peripheral blood was sampled at the time of initial diagnosis, prior to any treatment. The paper describes TCR Vbeta CDR3 sequencing of 130 to 150 peripheral blood samples, made up of 43 ophthalmopathy patients, over 70 hyperthyroidism patients and 17 progressor patients. To identify distinguishing TCR V-J signatures, a discovery cohort of about 100 patients was used, comprising some 45 with Graves' ophthalmopathy and 57 with stable Graves' hyperthyroidism. In addition, the study compared T-cell repertoires in thyroid tissue and in blood from roughly 6 Graves' hyperthyroidism patients. Once sampling was done, hyperthyroidism patients were given methimazole at a starting dose of 30 mg daily, whereas ophthalmopathy patients were given high-dose intravenous methylprednisolone. The approximately 90 discovery patients were randomly split 7:3 into training and test sets. Prospective prediction of ophthalmopathy was tested in an independent validation cohort consisting of about 20 hyperthyroidism patients and 17 patients who later progressed to ophthalmopathy. The research as a whole found: Blood samples also contained most of the expanded thyroid clonotypes (frequency above 0.001), which suggests that blood repertoires may reflect thyroid immune responses. Sample size was not statistically predetermined, and investigators were not blinded to group allocation. In validation, progression to ophthalmopathy was predicted by the model with nearly 71% sensitivity and around 75% specificity, a median of about 6.8 months before onset. Ophthalmopathy was separated from stable hyperthyroidism by a 13 V-J signature model, with roughly 88% sensitivity and 81% to 82% specificity obtained in cross-validation and 80%/75% obtained in testing.

The TCR beta CDR3 regions were amplified from the RNA transcripts. For the first round of RT-PCR on the TCR CDR3, the HTBI primer set was used together with the Qiagen OneStep RT-PCR kit. The libraries were constructed in a second round of multiplex PCR and then size-selected and purified. The libraries were sequenced on an Illumina HiSeq2000 using paired-end 100 bp reads. Regarding the original processing steps: Raw data were processed with SOAPnuke, discarding reads with adapters, uncalled bases, mean Phred below 15, or no exact constant-primer or identifier match. COPE v1.2.5 was used to merge high-quality paired reads, and clonotypes were defined as unique nucleotide sequences. MiTCR v1.1 was used to align clonotypes to the IMGT TRBV, TRBD and TRBJ reference segments. The analysis included only V-J combinations with a frequency above 0.0001, which together covered roughly 99% of the repertoires. The TCS score was defined as F50 (clonal expansion) divided by E x V (chaos), with BLOSUM62-based TCRdist calculated between CDR3 peptides within each V-J. Welch's t-statistics and random forest reduced just over 500 V-J features to 10 to 15, which were used in a naive Bayes classifier (R e1071). In TCRdb, the public reads were trimmed at Q25 with fastp and aligned with MiXCR, with productive beta chains retained. Each record represents a unique CDR3 protein, reported with the most common genes and DNA among its rows. These V and J calls derive from TCRdb rather than the authors' analysis. The sample table lists more than 300,000 distinct CDR3 sequences, 15% to 20% of them with a count of one. The top ten constitute approximately 35% of the sample.

From the germline V gene, CDR1 is SGDLS and CDR2 is YYNGEE. Deletion took 0 bases off V and 7 bases off J, with a span of 16 bases between the germline ends. The CDR3 goes from the cysteine to the phenylalanine over 15 residues. Only CDR3 DNA remains: 45 bases, in frame from the first base. Of note for this clonotype: The specificity of this receptor is unknown. No much larger clone is present one base from it, and per-base qualities are unavailable.

Hyperthyroidism patients were newly diagnosed, with disease duration under 2 months, and aged 18 to 65 years. Patients with uncontrolled infections, other autoimmune diseases, pregnancy or lactation were excluded. Diagnoses relied on clinical symptoms, serum thyroxine and TRAb, thyroid ultrasound and orbital computed tomography. For progressor patients, blood was drawn at the first diagnosis of hyperthyroidism, before any ophthalmopathy symptoms had appeared. Ficoll-Paque density gradient centrifugation was used to isolate PBMCs from 9.5 to 10 ml of fresh peripheral blood. Patients classed as progressors first received a Graves' hyperthyroidism diagnosis and then went on to develop ophthalmopathy during follow-up. Trizol reagent was used to extract total RNA, and RNA quality was then checked on an Agilent 2100 Bioanalyzer.

This receptor was obtained from a young woman with Graves' hyperthyroidism that later progressed to Graves' ophthalmopathy. Input material: blood. This receptor chain uses TRBV9 and TRBJ1-2, with TRBD1 as a weak D call on 5 bases. The CDR3 reads CASSVDVGVAAGYTF. The DNA sequence is as follows: TGTGCCAGCAGCGTAGACGTGGGGGTGGCAGCTGGCTACACCTTC.